Below are 3 T cell receptor beta chains sequenced from a single sample in a study of shared clonotypes between healthy human individuals (dated by TCRdb to 2018 to 2020). To prepare the library, the immunoSEQ multiplex PCR assay was applied. In TCRdb, the immuneACCESS table is reduced to in-frame sequences with V and J assigned. These tables do not hold every clone; where another copy was compared, an unresolved V gene accounts for under half, and the others remain unexplained. For this sample there are nearly 750,000 clones; over 60% appear just once. Jointly, the top ten make up 1.8% of the sample. The sample was memory CD4+ T cells sorted from blood. The cell subset or site label corresponds to: CD45RA-negative fraction. The origin of the receptors is a woman aged 25 to 45 in good health.

This chain joins TRBV2 and TRBJ2-3, with 7 positions matching TRBD2. J was trimmed by 3 bases and V by 7 bases; bases with no gene match: 13. The germline gives CDR1 SNHLY, CDR2 FYNNEI. This CDR3 spans 16 amino acids. DNA for the CDR3: TGTGCCAGCACCCCCCTGGGAGCGGGAAATACAGATACGCAGTATTTT. Encoded protein: CASTPLGAGNTDTQYF.

The chain couples TRBV10-3 to TRBJ1-2; TRBD1 matches 8 bases. The CDR3 runs to 16 residues. V lost 2 bases to trimming and J lost 8 bases; unmatched junction nucleotides: 13. CDR1 is ENHRY, CDR2 SYGVKD, per germline. The CDR3: CAISEIIGQGGGGYTF. The CDR3, as DNA: TGTGCCATCAGTGAGATTATTGGACAGGGCGGAGGGGGCTACACCTTC.

With regard to this clone: Other DNA sequences in the sample encode the same CDR3. The chain joins TRBV2 to TRBJ2-6; D gene unclear. Germline V gene data show CDR1 as SNHLY and CDR2 as FYNNEI. Trimming left V 7 bases short and J 0 bases short, with 4 bases between. The CDR3 is 13 residues long. CDR3 protein: CASTGSGANVLTF. The CDR3 DNA is TGTGCCAGCACAGGCTCTGGGGCCAACGTCCTGACTTTC.